One sample yielded the 22 T cell receptor beta chains listed below, sequenced in a study of post-analysis software for immune sequencing data. The study's findings and limits: The study found TRBV5-6, TRBV5-1 and TRBV20-1 among five or six TRBV segments more frequent in patients than controls.

Unique molecular identifiers had been added to the TCR beta cDNA libraries. TCRdb itself ran the PCR reads through MiXCR, one entry per CDR3 protein. This sample has about 770,000 distinct CDR3 sequences; just over 45% occur once, and the top ten carry approximately 5%. No antigens are known for them. Material: blood. The receptors were sampled from a girl aged 5 to 17 with multiple sclerosis.

This clonotype was detected only a few times. DNA of the CDR3: TGCAGTGCCAAATGGAGCGGGAGGGCCGACACAGATACGCAGTATTTT. Translation: CSAKWSGRADTDTQYF. This rearrangement joins TRBV20-1 to TRBJ2-3, with 10 bases aligning to TRBD2. The V segment lost 6 bases and the J segment 2 bases; nucleotides outside the gene matches: 11. CDR1 and CDR2 (germline): DFQATT, SNEGSKA (reference sequence). The CDR3 has 16 residues.

The J gene is TRBJ1-1, the V gene TRBV6-6; D unclear. V lost 0 bases and J lost 2, with 7 bases in between. The CDR3 is 14 residues long. CDR1 is MNHNY and CDR2 is SVGAGI in the germline V gene (reference sequence). CDR3 DNA sequence: TGTGCCAGCAGTTACTCGTTGGTTAACACTGAAGCTTTCTTT. Translation: CASSYSLVNTEAFF.

The J gene is TRBJ1-2, the V gene TRBV5-1, with D maybe TRBD1 (5 bases). V lost 2 bases and J 1 base, leaving 18 bases between the germline ends. Germline lookup yields CDR1 SGHRS and CDR2 YFSETQ. The CDR3 is made up of 17 amino acids. The CDR3 coding sequence is TGCGCCAGCAGCTTAGAACGGCGACAGTCAAGTAACTATGGCTACACCTTC. The encoded protein is CASSLERRQSSNYGYTF.

This clonotype showed up many times. The V gene is TRBV4-3, the J gene TRBJ2-3; 9 bases match TRBD2. V lost 0 bases to trimming and J lost 1 base; unmatched junction nucleotides: 5. The CDR3 length is 17 residues. The germline CDR1 and CDR2 sequences are LGHNA and YSLEER. CDR3 sequence: CASSQDWREGGTDTQYF. CDR3 sequence (DNA): TGCGCCAGCAGCCAAGATTGGCGGGAGGGCGGCACAGATACGCAGTATTTT.

The rearrangement joins TRBV12-3 or TRBV12-4 to TRBJ2-7; 10 bases fit TRBD1. V lost 7 bases and J lost 2; bases outside the gene matches: 5. The CDR3 is 14 residues long. CDR3 protein: CASTLGQGAYEQYF. The CDR3 region has the DNA TGTGCCAGCACGCTAGGACAGGGGGCCTACGAGCAGTACTTC.

This clonotype was seen more than once but under ten times. V is TRBV12-3 or TRBV12-4 and J is TRBJ1-1; 8 bases line up with TRBD1. Unmatched junction bases numbered 8, after V lost 9 bases and J lost 2 bases. CDR3 length: 14 residues. CDR3 residues: CASSPTGANTEAFF. DNA of the CDR3: TGTGCCAGTAGCCCGACAGGGGCAAACACTGAAGCTTTCTTT.

The J gene is TRBJ2-3, the V gene TRBV24-1; D is possibly TRBD2 (5 bases). The CDR3 covers 12 residues. Germline V gene data show CDR1 as KGHDR and CDR2 as SFDVKD. V gave up 2 bases and J gave up 11 bases, with 10 bases separating them. The CDR3 DNA sequence: TGTGCCACCAGTGATTACGGGGAAATGCAGTATTTT. Protein: CATSDYGEMQYF.

The chain employs TRBV11-2 and TRBJ2-1, with 8 bases identical to TRBD2. This CDR3 has 15 amino acids. Germline loops: CDR1 SGHAT, CDR2 FQNNGV. V lost 7 bases and J lost 8; bases outside the gene matches: 13. In nucleotides, the CDR3 is TGTGCCAGCACCCGATTAGCGGGAACTGTCGATGAGCAGTTCTTC. Translating it yields CASTRLAGTVDEQFF.

The CDR3 DNA sequence: TGCAGCGTTGAAGCCGCTAGCGGGAGCTCCTACAATGAGCAGTTCTTC. Translating gives CSVEAASGSSYNEQFF. The rearrangement links TRBV29-1 to TRBJ2-1, with 10 bases that match TRBD2. CDR1 and CDR2 from the germline V gene are SQVTM and ANQGSEA. The CDR3 runs to 16 residues. V was pared by 1 base and J by 0 bases, with 3 bases of the junction left unmatched.

This clonotype was recorded a few times. The chain has TRBV7-2 and TRBJ1-2, with no clear D. The V end lost 5 bases, the J end lost 8 bases, and 18 bases lay between the germline ends. The CDR3 has 14 residues. CDR1 and CDR2 from the germline V gene are SGHTA and FQGNSA. The CDR3 region is CASSVQMASSGYTF. The CDR3, as DNA: TGTGCCAGCAGCGTCCAAATGGCCTCCTCCGGCTACACCTTC.

This chain links TRBV2 with TRBJ2-6; tentatively, D is TRBD1 (6 bases). Germline CDR1 and CDR2: SNHLY and FYNNEI. The V end was cut by 7 bases, the J end by 4 bases, with 17 bases between. The CDR3 length is 16 residues. CDR3 bases: TGTGCCAGCACTCCGGGACAACCCATAGGGGCCAACGTCCTGACTTTC. As protein: CASTPGQPIGANVLTF.

This clonotype occurred a few times. The chain joins TRBV12-3 or TRBV12-4 to TRBJ1-2, with TRBD1 as a possible D gene (5 bases). This CDR3 contains 13 residues. The V end lost 3 bases, the J end lost 7 bases, and 12 bases lay between the germline ends. The CDR3 DNA is TGTGCCAGCAGTTTTTCTGGGGACGCTGGCTACACCTTC. Protein product: CASSFSGDAGYTF.

This clonotype was seen a few times. This chain links TRBV24-1 with TRBJ2-7, with 7 bases that match TRBD2. CDR3 size: 14 residues. The trim removed 4 bases at V and 2 bases at J, leaving 4 bases unmatched. Germline-derived CDR1 and CDR2 are KGHDR and SFDVKD. The CDR3 is CATSDAGEAYEQYF. The CDR3 DNA reads TGTGCCACCAGTGACGCGGGAGAGGCCTACGAGCAGTACTTC.

The rearrangement links TRBV29-1 to TRBJ2-3; a weak D match, TRBD2 (6 bases). The CDR3 runs 15 residues. Trimming took off 3 bases at V and 0 bases at J, with 13 bases between the two ends. The germline CDR1 and CDR2 sequences are SQVTM and ANQGSEA. Here the CDR3 reads CSVEDLGGSTDTQYF. The CDR3, as DNA: TGCAGCGTTGAGGATCTGGGGGGAAGCACAGATACGCAGTATTTT.

The chain employs TRBV20-1 and TRBJ2-5; D perhaps matches TRBD2 (5 bases). Per germline, CDR1 DFQATT and CDR2 SNEGSKA (reference sequence). This CDR3 comprises 13 residues. Trimming shortened V by 3 bases and J by 4 bases, and 12 bases separated the two germline ends. DNA of the CDR3: TGCAGTGCTAGGTCACAGCGGAGAGAGACCCAGTACTTC. Protein product: CSARSQRRETQYF.

Only a few counts were recorded for this clonotype. The J gene is TRBJ2-3, the V gene TRBV5-1; D unclear. V was pared by 0 bases and J by 3 bases, with 8 bases between. The CDR3 is made up of 14 amino acids. CDR1 SGHRS and CDR2 YFSETQ come from the germline V gene. The CDR3 region has the DNA TGCGCCAGCAGCTTGGAATCCTTTACAGATACGCAGTATTTT. Its translation: CASSLESFTDTQYF.

The chain employs TRBV15 and TRBJ2-3; TRBD2 matches 10 bases. Germline CDR1 is LNHNV and CDR2 is YYDKDF (reference sequence). V was clipped by 9 bases and J by 5 bases; unmatched bases: 11. This CDR3 region has 15 residues. The CDR3 loop reads CATGTSVVFGDTQYF. As DNA, the CDR3 is TGTGCCACGGGGACTAGCGTTGTTTTCGGAGATACGCAGTATTTT.

This clonotype was seen more than once but under ten times. The gene calls are TRBV29-1 and TRBJ2-7; TRBD2 agrees at 9 bases. Germline V CDR1 and CDR2: SQVTM, ANQGSEA. The CDR3 is 14 amino acids. Trimming took 2 bases from V and 6 from J; bases not matched to a gene: 8. The CDR3 coding sequence is TGCAGCGTTGAAACAGGTCTAGCGGGGCTCGAGCAGTACTTC. It yields the protein CSVETGLAGLEQYF.

The CDR3 here is CASREGGETQYF. The CDR3 nucleotides are TGTGCCAGCAGGGAGGGCGGAGAGACCCAGTACTTC. This rearrangement joins TRBV12-3 or TRBV12-4 to TRBJ2-5; possibly TRBD2 for D (6 bases). V lost 6 bases and J lost 4, with 9 bases in between. This CDR3 is 12 amino acids long.

This sequence joins TRBV10-2 and TRBJ2-1; TRBD2 matches 11 bases. Trimming removed 5 bases from V and 7 bases from J; junction bases left unmatched: 7. The CDR3 spans 15 residues. CDR1 and CDR2 from the germline V gene are WSHSY and SAAADI. DNA of the CDR3: TGCGCCAGCAGTATTAGCGGGAGGGCTCAGAATGAGCAGTTCTTC. Translation: CASSISGRAQNEQFF.

This clonotype has a handful of counts. The CDR3 DNA follows: TGTGCCAGCACCTCCTCGTCCGGGACTCATAAAGATACGCAGTATTTT. Translated, it gives CASTSSSGTHKDTQYF. This rearrangement joins TRBV12-3 or TRBV12-4 to TRBJ2-3, with D possibly being TRBD2 (6 bases). CDR3 length: 16 amino acids. V lost 7 bases, J lost 5 bases, and 22 bases lay in between.

V and J are TRBV10-3 and TRBJ2-1, with 12 bases that match TRBD2. Germline V gene sequence: CDR1 ENHRY, CDR2 SYGVKD. V shed 11 bases and J 6 bases; nucleotides not matched to a gene: 8. The CDR3 runs to 14 residues. Here the CDR3 reads CAARGLAGSNEQFF. The CDR3 DNA is TGTGCCGCCCGCGGACTAGCGGGATCCAATGAGCAGTTCTTC.